One and the same sample provided the 15 T cell receptor beta chains below, sequenced in a study of blood T cell repertoires in COVID-19. Here immunoSEQ multiplex PCR was the method, and the copy in TCRdb shows in-frame clones only, minus some. This sample has 150,000 to 200,000 clones, with about 88% found just once. Sequenced input: peripheral blood. All receptors derive from a man aged 65 to 79 with active or convalescent COVID-19.

The CDR3 protein is CASSVSGIYTGELFF. The CDR3, as DNA: TGTGCCAGCAGCGTTAGCGGGATTTACACCGGGGAGCTGTTTTTT. V and J are TRBV11-2 and TRBJ2-2; TRBD2 matches 8 bases. With 5 bases clipped from V and 3 bases from J, the junction kept 5 bases outside the gene matches. Germline-derived CDR1 and CDR2 are SGHAT and FQNNGV. CDR3 size: 15 residues.

The genes are TRBV12-3 or TRBV12-4 and TRBJ1-3; unclear D gene. This CDR3 is built from 12 residues. V was cut by 10 bases and J by 0 bases, with 7 bases left in between. This CDR3 is CATTSSGNTIYF. CDR3 DNA sequence: TGTGCCACTACCTCCTCTGGAAACACCATATATTTT.

This chain links TRBV10-3 with TRBJ1-2; no firm D call. CDR3 length: 14 residues. The V end lost 2 bases, the J end lost 7 bases, and 14 bases lay between the germline ends. The germline V gene encodes CDR1 ENHRY and CDR2 SYGVKD. CDR3 sequence (DNA): TGTGCCATCAGTGAGGATGCGGGCATTGGTGGCTACACCTTC. Translation: CAISEDAGIGGYTF.

This clone appeared a single time. CDR3 DNA sequence: TGCAGTGCTAGTAGACCAGGGGGTACCTGGCCGGGGGACAATGAGCAGTTCTTC. Its protein product is CSASRPGGTWPGDNEQFF. The J gene is TRBJ2-1, the V gene TRBV20-1; TRBD1 is a possible D gene (7 bases). Germline assignment: CDR1 DFQATT and CDR2 SNEGSKA (reference sequence). This CDR3 has 18 residues. Trimming pared 3 bases from V and 5 bases from J, leaving 26 bases between.

This rearrangement joins TRBV6-5 to TRBJ2-7; 7 bases are shared with TRBD1. CDR1 and CDR2 (germline): MNHEY, SVGAGI. Trimming took 4 bases from V and 2 from J; bases not matched to a gene: 5. The CDR3 sequence is 14 residues long. The DNA of the CDR3 is TGTGCCAGCAGTTCTGGAGACAGGGCCTACGAGCAGTACTTC. This codes for CASSSGDRAYEQYF.

The V call is TRBV5-1, the J call TRBJ2-2; 7 bases align to TRBD1. V lost 4 bases, J lost 3 bases, and 6 bases stayed unmatched. The CDR3 extends over 15 amino acids. Germline CDR1 is SGHRS and CDR2 is YFSETQ. This CDR3 reads CASSIRQGHTGELFF. As DNA, the CDR3 is TGCGCCAGCAGCATTCGACAGGGTCACACCGGGGAGCTGTTTTTT.

The V call is TRBV5-5, the J call TRBJ2-7, with 12 bases aligning to TRBD1. With 4 bases clipped from V and 5 bases from J, the junction kept 7 bases outside the gene matches. CDR1 is SGHKS and CDR2 is YYEKEE in the germline V gene (reference sequence). This CDR3 has 15 amino acids. CDR3 sequence (DNA): TGTGCCAGCAGCGAAACCGGGACAGGGGGCGACGAGCAGTACTTC. It specifies CASSETGTGGDEQYF.

V usage is TRBV19 and J usage is TRBJ2-6; 8 positions match TRBD2. CDR1 is LNHDA and CDR2 is SQIVND in the germline V gene (reference sequence). Trimming cost V 8 bases and J 11 bases; bases outside gene matches: 11. CDR3 size: 14 residues. The CDR3 DNA reads TGTGCCAGTCGAACGACGGGGGGGCAGGACGTCCTGACTTTC. Protein: CASRTTGGQDVLTF.

This chain connects TRBV6-2 or TRBV6-3 to TRBJ2-3, with D possibly matching TRBD2 (6 bases). CDR1 is MNHEY and CDR2 is SVGEGT in the germline V gene. The CDR3 is 14 residues long. Between the trimmed V and J ends, which lost 4 bases and 0 bases, there was a span of 8 bases. CDR3 region: CASSFSGSTDTQYF. CDR3 sequence (DNA): TGTGCCAGCAGTTTCAGCGGGAGCACAGATACGCAGTATTTT.

This chain connects TRBV10-2 to TRBJ2-2, with 9 bases identical to TRBD1. CDR1 WSHSY and CDR2 SAAADI come from the germline V gene. The ends lost 7 bases at V and 5 bases at J; junction bases unmatched: 8. The CDR3 is made up of 15 amino acids. CDR3 bases: TGCGCCAGCAAGGGACCCGGACAGGGGACCGGGGAGCTGTTTTTT. This codes for CASKGPGQGTGELFF.

The V call is TRBV5-6, the J call TRBJ1-2; D remains ambiguous. CDR1 is SGHDT, CDR2 YYEEEE, per germline. The CDR3 is made up of 13 amino acids. V lost 0 bases, J lost 8 bases, and 11 bases lay in between. This CDR3 is CASSLAGGEGYTF. For the CDR3, the DNA is TGTGCCAGCAGCTTGGCCGGCGGGGAAGGCTACACCTTC.

The chain couples TRBV5-1 to TRBJ1-6; D not resolved. The CDR3 length is 15 residues. CDR1 is SGHRS, CDR2 YFSETQ, per germline. V was trimmed by 4 bases and J by 0 bases, leaving 8 bases between them. The CDR3: CASSPGSSYNSPLHF. CDR3 bases: TGCGCCAGCAGCCCGGGGAGCTCCTATAATTCACCCCTCCACTTT. Full variable domain (remainder filled in from reference TRBV5-1 and TRBJ1-6): KAGVTQTPRYLIKTRGQQVTLSCSPISGHRSVSWYQQTPGQGLQFLFEYFSETQRNKGNFPGRFSGRQFSNSRSEMNVSTLELGDSALYLCASSPGSSYNSPLHFGNGTRLTVT.

The V call is TRBV28, the J call TRBJ1-4, with 7 bases fitting TRBD1. Germline trimming cut 6 bases from V and 2 bases from J; bases unmatched to any gene: 6. The CDR3 is made up of 15 amino acids. CDR1 is MDHEN and CDR2 is SYDVKM in the germline V gene. Here the CDR3 reads CASRRQGLTNEKLFF. For the CDR3, the DNA is TGTGCCAGCAGACGACAGGGTCTTACTAATGAAAAACTGTTTTTT.

V usage is TRBV7-7 and J usage is TRBJ2-2; 10 nucleotides match TRBD2. V gave up 4 bases and J gave up 1 base; unmatched junction bases: 3. The CDR3 has 16 residues. Germline assignment: CDR1 SSHAT and CDR2 FNYEAQ (reference sequence). Here the CDR3 DNA reads TGTGCCAGCAGCTCTTTAGCGGGAGGGAACACCGGGGAGCTGTTTTTT. It encodes CASSSLAGGNTGELFF.

This clone has only one observation. The rearrangement joins TRBV30 to TRBJ1-2, with 7 nucleotides matching TRBD1. The CDR3 extends over 13 amino acids. V dropped 5 bases and J dropped 4; count of bases not matched to a gene: 7. The germline CDR1 and CDR2 sequences are GTSNPN and SVGIG (reference sequence). This CDR3 reads CAWAGGYLYGYTF. The CDR3 DNA sequence: TGTGCCTGGGCAGGGGGGTACCTCTATGGCTACACCTTC.